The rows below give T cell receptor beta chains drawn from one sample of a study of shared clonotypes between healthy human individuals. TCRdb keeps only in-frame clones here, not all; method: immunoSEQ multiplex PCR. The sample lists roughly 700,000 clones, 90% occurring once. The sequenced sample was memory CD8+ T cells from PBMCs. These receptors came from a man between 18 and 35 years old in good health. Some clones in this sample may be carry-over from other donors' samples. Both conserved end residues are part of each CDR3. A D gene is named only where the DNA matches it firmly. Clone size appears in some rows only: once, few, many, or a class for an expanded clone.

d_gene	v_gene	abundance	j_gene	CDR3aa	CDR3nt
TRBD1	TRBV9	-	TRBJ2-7	CASSGPDRGLSEQYF	TGTGCCAGCAGCGGGCCCGACAGGGGGCTTAGCGAGCAGTACTTC
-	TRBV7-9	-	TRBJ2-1	CASSFGGVGRSYNEQFF	TGTGCCAGCAGCTTTGGGGGAGTCGGACGGTCCTACAATGAGCAGTTCTTC
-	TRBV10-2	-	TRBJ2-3	CASSDAVGGYTDTQYF	TGCGCCAGCAGTGACGCGGTAGGCGGGTACACAGATACGCAGTATTTT
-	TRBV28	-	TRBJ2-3	CAGGRASEDTQYF	TGTGCCGGGGGGCGGGCCTCGGAAGATACGCAGTATTTT
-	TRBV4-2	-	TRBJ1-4	CASSQPMIATNEKLFF	TGTGCCAGCAGCCAACCTATGATTGCAACTAATGAAAAACTGTTTTTT
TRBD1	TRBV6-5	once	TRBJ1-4	CASSYYRGEKLFF	TGTGCCAGCAGTTACTACAGGGGTGAAAAACTGTTTTTT
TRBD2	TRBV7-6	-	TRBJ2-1	CASSLEGLAGNNEQFF	TGTGCCAGCAGCTTAGAAGGTCTAGCGGGAAACAATGAGCAGTTCTTC
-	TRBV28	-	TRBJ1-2	CASSFWSGGYTF	TGTGCCAGCAGTTTTTGGAGTGGCGGCTACACCTTC
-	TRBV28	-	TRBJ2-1	CASSFNEQFF	TGTGCCAGCAGTTTTAATGAGCAGTTCTTC
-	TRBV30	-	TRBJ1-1	CAWSVSVNTEAFF	TGTGCCTGGAGTGTATCAGTGAACACTGAAGCTTTCTTT
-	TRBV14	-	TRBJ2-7	CASSQEGQASSYEQYF	TGTGCCAGCAGCCAAGAGGGTCAGGCCAGCTCCTACGAGCAGTACTTC
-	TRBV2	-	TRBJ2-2	CACDGRDTGELFF	TGTGCCTGTGATGGCAGGGACACCGGGGAGCTGTTTTTT
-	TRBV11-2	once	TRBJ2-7	CASSSNLGVQNYEQYF	TGTGCCAGCAGCTCCAATTTAGGGGTGCAAAACTACGAGCAGTACTTC
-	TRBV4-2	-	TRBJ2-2	CASSRSEGNTGELFF	TGTGCCAGCAGCCGATCGGAGGGGAACACCGGGGAGCTGTTTTTT
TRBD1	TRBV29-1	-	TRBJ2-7	CSVERQGNSYEQYF	TGCAGCGTAGAACGACAGGGGAACTCCTACGAGCAGTACTTC
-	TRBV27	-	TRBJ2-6	CASRTQGGGANVLTF	TGTGCCAGCAGAACCCAGGGAGGTGGGGCCAACGTCCTGACTTTC
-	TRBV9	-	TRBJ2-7	CASSVELLGGDEQYF	TGTGCCAGCAGCGTAGAATTGTTGGGAGGTGACGAGCAGTACTTC
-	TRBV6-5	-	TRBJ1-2	CASSYKRDTIYGYTF	TGTGCCAGCAGTTACAAAAGGGACACAATCTATGGCTACACCTTC
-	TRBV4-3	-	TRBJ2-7	CASSQGIRMGYEQYF	TGCGCCAGCAGCCAAGGTATCAGGATGGGTTACGAGCAGTACTTC
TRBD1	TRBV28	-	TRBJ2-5	CASSLPRTGGQETQYF	TGTGCCAGCAGTTTACCTAGGACAGGGGGGCAAGAGACCCAGTACTTC
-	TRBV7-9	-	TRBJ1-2	CASSLGTGTSTF	TGTGCCAGCAGCTTAGGGACCGGGACCTCCACCTTC
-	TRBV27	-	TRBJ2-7	CASIGGDPYEQYF	TGTGCCAGCATTGGGGGAGACCCTTACGAGCAGTACTTC
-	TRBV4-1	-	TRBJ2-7	CASSPQPNGENYEQYF	TGCGCCAGCAGCCCCCAACCTAACGGCGAAAACTACGAGCAGTACTTC
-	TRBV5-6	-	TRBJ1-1	CASSLYSLNTEAFF	TGTGCCAGCAGCTTGTACAGTTTGAACACTGAAGCTTTCTTT
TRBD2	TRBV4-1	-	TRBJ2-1	CASSQDGLRGSSYNEQFF	TGCGCCAGCAGCCAAGATGGGCTGCGCGGGAGCTCCTACAATGAGCAGTTCTTC
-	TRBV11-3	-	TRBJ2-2	CASSSRPGTLGELFF	TGTGCCAGCAGCTCACGACCCGGGACCCTTGGGGAGCTGTTTTTT
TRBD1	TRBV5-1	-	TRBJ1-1	CASSLSEGADTEAFF	TGCGCCAGCAGCTTGAGTGAGGGGGCGGACACTGAAGCTTTCTTT
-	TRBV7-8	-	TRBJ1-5	CASSFGLAGSNQPQHF	TGTGCCAGCAGCTTCGGTCTGGCGGGGAGCAATCAGCCCCAGCATTTT
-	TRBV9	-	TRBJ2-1	CASSVADWPYNEQFF	TGTGCCAGCAGCGTAGCGGACTGGCCTTACAATGAGCAGTTCTTC
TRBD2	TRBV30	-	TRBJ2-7	CAWSHLGGEQYF	TGTGCCTGGAGTCACCTGGGAGGGGAGCAGTACTTC
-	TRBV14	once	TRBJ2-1	CASSQVVEGLTDEQFF	TGTGCCAGCAGCCAAGTAGTAGAAGGCCTCACGGATGAGCAGTTCTTC
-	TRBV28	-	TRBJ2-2	CASGVGTPGGELFF	TGTGCCAGCGGTGTGGGGACCCCAGGAGGGGAGCTGTTTTTT
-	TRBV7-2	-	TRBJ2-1	CASSSGISYNEQFF	TGTGCCAGCAGCTCGGGTATCTCCTACAATGAGCAGTTCTTC
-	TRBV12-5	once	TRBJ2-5	CASGLEPWVAESQETQYF	TGTGCTAGTGGTTTGGAACCGTGGGTAGCGGAGAGCCAAGAGACCCAGTACTTC
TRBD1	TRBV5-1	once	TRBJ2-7	CASSLEGQGIYEQYF	TGCGCCAGCAGCTTGGAAGGACAGGGGATTTACGAGCAGTACTTC
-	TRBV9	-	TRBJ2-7	CASSLSWGKSYEQYF	TGTGCCAGCAGCCTATCATGGGGGAAGAGCTACGAGCAGTACTTC
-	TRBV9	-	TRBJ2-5	CASSAAGGKTQYF	TGTGCCAGCAGCGCGGCAGGGGGGAAGACCCAGTACTTC
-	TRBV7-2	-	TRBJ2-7	CASSLGHSYEQYF	TGTGCCAGCAGCTTAGGACATTCCTACGAGCAGTACTTC
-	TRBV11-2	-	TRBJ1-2	CASSLASDWEVEIDGYTF	TGTGCCAGCAGCTTAGCGTCCGACTGGGAGGTTGAGATAGATGGCTACACCTTC
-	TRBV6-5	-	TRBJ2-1	CASSYGGLHNEQFF	TGTGCCAGCAGTTACGGCGGGCTCCACAATGAGCAGTTCTTC
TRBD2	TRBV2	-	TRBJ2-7	CASNLAGGQYEQYF	TGTGCCAGCAATTTAGCGGGAGGGCAATACGAGCAGTACTTC
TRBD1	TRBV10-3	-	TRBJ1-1	CAISELGGPNTEAFF	TGTGCCATCAGTGAGTTAGGGGGCCCGAACACTGAAGCTTTCTTT
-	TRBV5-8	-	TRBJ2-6	CASSPEPPGWGSGANVLTF	TGTGCCAGCAGCCCAGAACCCCCGGGGTGGGGATCTGGGGCCAACGTCCTGACTTTC
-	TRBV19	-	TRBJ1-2	CASSILDPLKPYGYTF	TGTGCCAGTAGTATTCTTGACCCTCTAAAACCCTATGGCTACACCTTC
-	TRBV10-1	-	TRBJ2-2	CASSDRQGLIWELFF	TGCGCCAGCAGTGATAGGCAGGGCTTGATCTGGGAGCTGTTTTTT
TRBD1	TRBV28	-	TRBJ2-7	CASSYRGGEQYF	TGTGCCAGCAGTTACAGGGGTGGCGAGCAGTACTTC
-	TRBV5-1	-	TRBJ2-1	CASSLFGGSVNEQFF	TGCGCCAGCAGCTTGTTTGGGGGTAGCGTAAATGAGCAGTTCTTC
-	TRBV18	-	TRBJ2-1	CASSPPSRLSYNEQFF	TGTGCCAGCTCACCACCGAGTCGGCTCTCCTACAATGAGCAGTTCTTC
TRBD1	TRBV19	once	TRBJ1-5	CASSTGTGFRQPQHF	TGTGCCAGTAGCACCGGGACAGGGTTCAGGCAGCCCCAGCATTTT
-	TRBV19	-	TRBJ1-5	CASSIAINQPQHF	TGTGCCAGTAGTATAGCCATAAATCAGCCCCAGCATTTT
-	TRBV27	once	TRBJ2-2	CASSPRTTGELFF	TGTGCCAGCAGTCCTCGGACCACCGGGGAGCTGTTTTTT
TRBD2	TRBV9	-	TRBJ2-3	CASSETSGNLRDTQYF	TGTGCCAGCAGCGAGACTAGCGGGAACCTTAGGGATACGCAGTATTTT
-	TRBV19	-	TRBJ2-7	CASSIAGWNYEQYF	TGTGCCAGTAGTATAGCCGGGTGGAACTACGAGCAGTACTTC
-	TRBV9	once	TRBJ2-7	CASSVGDKPYEQYF	TGTGCCAGCAGCGTAGGGGACAAGCCCTACGAGCAGTACTTC
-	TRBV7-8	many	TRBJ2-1	CASSLEPPRQADEQFF	TGTGCCAGCAGCTTAGAGCCCCCCCGACAGGCAGATGAGCAGTTCTTC
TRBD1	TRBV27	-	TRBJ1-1	CASSSSGQGTMNTEAFF	TGTGCCAGCAGTTCCTCGGGACAGGGGACTATGAACACTGAAGCTTTCTTT
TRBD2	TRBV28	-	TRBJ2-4	CASKPLLAGGGDIQYF	TGTGCCAGCAAACCGCTCCTAGCGGGAGGTGGAGACATTCAGTACTTC
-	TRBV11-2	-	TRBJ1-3	CASSFGRRNTIYF	TGTGCCAGCAGCTTTGGGCGCCGAAACACCATATATTTT
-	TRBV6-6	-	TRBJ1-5	CASSFLVPLPGQPQHF	TGTGCCAGCAGTTTTTTGGTCCCCCTCCCAGGGCAGCCCCAGCATTTT
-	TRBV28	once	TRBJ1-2	CASSSYEGQNYGYTF	TGTGCCAGCAGTTCTTATGAAGGACAGAACTATGGCTACACCTTC